Detailed here is one T cell receptor beta chain. Other nucleotide sequences in the sample specify the same CDR3. This sample is drawn from a study of blood T cell repertoires in COVID-19. Looking at the study overall: From the United States, Italy and Spain came samples of acute and convalescent COVID-19. The cDNA or gDNA used as material had been derived from T cells, B-cell-depleted T cells, or PBMCs.

The CDR3 runs 11 residues. Germline assignment: CDR1 SQVTM and CDR2 ANQGSEA. The V end lost 6 bases, the J end lost 4 bases, and 7 bases lay between the germline ends. Authors' processing steps: For nucleated cells, counts were estimated from reference gene primer amplification. The protocol was immunoSEQ multiplex PCR, while the TCRdb copy is restricted to in-frame clones and leaves out a portion. D and trimming come from the DNA, and the V and J calls and clone size come from that table. The repertoire holds 70,000 to 95,000 clones, with approximately 78% as singletons. The V call is TRBV29-1, the J call TRBJ2-1; maybe TRBD2 (6 bases). The receptor was isolated from a human donor in a cohort sampled during active COVID-19. The sequencing input was peripheral blood. The CDR3 reads CSVRGYNEQFF. The CDR3 bases are TGCAGCGTGCGGGGTTACAATGAGCAGTTCTTC.